The 16 T cell receptor beta chains below come from one sample, sequenced in a study of cytomegalovirus exposure and HLA in healthy donors (dated by TCRdb to the late 2010s). Receptor libraries were prepared by the immunoSEQ multiplex PCR assay. As stored in TCRdb, this immuneACCESS dataset retains in-frame rearrangements with V and J assigned. A fraction of the clones does not appear; measured against another copy, unresolved V genes explain less than half of the discrepancy, and the remainder lacks a known reason. The sample table lists under 200,000 clones, 85% to 90% of them with a count of one. 4.2% of the sample is in the top ten clones. Sequences were obtained from PBMCs. Source of these receptors: a man younger than 30 in good health and CMV-seropositive.

V usage is TRBV28 and J usage is TRBJ2-7, with 9 nucleotides matching TRBD1. This CDR3 is built from 16 residues. In germline, CDR1 is MDHEN, CDR2 SYDVKM. The V and J ends lost 3 bases and 4 bases, in that order; junction bases with no gene match: 10. CDR3 sequence reads: CASSFSLGQGRYEQYF. The CDR3, as DNA: TGTGCCAGCAGTTTTTCGCTCGGACAGGGGCGGTACGAGCAGTACTTC.

J is TRBJ1-2 and V is TRBV6-1, with a possible D match to TRBD1 (6 bases). Trimming stripped 9 bases from V and 1 base from J, with 12 bases between. Germline CDR1 reads MNHNS; CDR2 reads SASEGT. This CDR3 has 13 amino acids. The CDR3 sequence: CASLNRVNYGYTF. Here the CDR3 DNA reads TGTGCCAGTTTAAACAGGGTTAACTATGGCTACACCTTC.

The rearrangement joins TRBV30 to TRBJ2-6; tentatively, D is TRBD1 (6 bases). This CDR3 is 16 amino acids long. From germline, CDR1 is GTSNPN and CDR2 SVGIG (reference sequence). V dropped 1 base and J dropped 2 bases, with 12 bases sitting between them. CDR3 sequence reads: CAWSASRQAGANVLTF. CDR3 nucleotides: TGTGCCTGGAGTGCTTCTAGACAGGCTGGGGCCAACGTCCTGACTTTC.

The rearrangement joins TRBV4-1 to TRBJ2-7; TRBD1 matches 8 bases. V shed 0 bases, J shed 4 bases, and the junction held 8 bases outside the gene matches. The CDR3 spans 16 residues. CDR1 is MGHRA and CDR2 is YSYEKL in the germline V gene. This chain's CDR3 is CASSQEKFRDRYEQYF. CDR3 nucleotides: TGCGCCAGCAGCCAAGAAAAGTTCAGGGACAGGTACGAGCAGTACTTC.

V gene TRBV29-1 combines with J gene TRBJ1-2; 11 bases are shared with TRBD1. Losses at the gene ends were 5 bases for V and 8 bases for J; bases not matched to a gene: 7. Germline loops: CDR1 SQVTM, CDR2 ANQGSEA. The CDR3 spans 13 residues. The CDR3 loop is CSVTLDRGLGYTF. CDR3 DNA: TGCAGCGTTACTCTGGACAGGGGGCTAGGCTACACCTTC.

The chain employs TRBV5-1 and TRBJ2-1, with 8 nucleotides matching TRBD2. This CDR3 is built from 15 residues. V dropped 1 base and J dropped 9; count of bases not matched to a gene: 9. Looked up from germline, CDR1 is SGHRS and CDR2 is YFSETQ. CDR3 sequence (DNA): TGCGCCAGCAGCTTGAGTCTAGCGGGTTCCGGTGAGCAGTTCTTC. Protein sequence: CASSLSLAGSGEQFF.

The chain is built from TRBV30 and TRBJ2-4; 9 nucleotides match TRBD2. The V segment lost 0 bases and the J segment 2 bases; nucleotides outside the gene matches: 5. The CDR3 has 16 amino acids. Germline V gene data show CDR1 as GTSNPN and CDR2 as SVGIG (reference sequence). Here the CDR3 reads CAWSVGAGGTKNIQYF. CDR3 coding DNA: TGTGCCTGGAGTGTAGGGGCGGGAGGGACCAAAAACATTCAGTACTTC.

This clone has a handful of counts. The chain has TRBV9 and TRBJ2-7; 8 bases agree with TRBD1. This CDR3 is 15 amino acids long. The germline CDR1 and CDR2 sequences are SGDLS and YYNGEE. V dropped 1 base and J dropped 6; count of bases not matched to a gene: 9. CDR3: CASSVHQDRVLEQYF. CDR3 nucleotide sequence: TGTGCCAGCAGCGTACATCAGGACAGGGTCCTCGAGCAGTACTTC.

V usage is TRBV7-8 and J usage is TRBJ2-3, with TRBD2 matching over 9 bases. The length of the CDR3 is 18 residues. J lost 0 bases, V lost 0 bases, and 7 bases had no gene match. The germline V gene has CDR1 SGHVS and CDR2 FQNEAQ. The DNA of the CDR3 is TGTGCCAGCAGCTTAGCGAGCGGGAGGTTGGTTAGCACAGATACGCAGTATTTT. Its protein is CASSLASGRLVSTDTQYF.

The chain has TRBV28 and TRBJ2-3, with TRBD2 matching over 10 bases. The junction had 9 bases not matched to a gene; V was cut back by 6 bases and J by 3 bases. The CDR3 spans 16 residues. From germline, CDR1 is MDHEN and CDR2 SYDVKM. DNA of the CDR3: TGTGCCAGCAGCTCTAGCGGGAGCCACATTACAGATACGCAGTATTTT. Protein sequence: CASSSSGSHITDTQYF.

The chain couples TRBV12-5 to TRBJ2-2, with D unresolved. Germline V CDR1 and CDR2: LGHNT, FRNRAP. Trimming took 0 bases from V and 8 from J, leaving 4 bases between them. The CDR3 covers 12 residues. CDR3 sequence: CASGLVAGELFF. CDR3 nucleotide sequence: TGTGCTAGTGGTTTGGTTGCGGGGGAGCTGTTTTTT.

The chain combines TRBV6-1 with TRBJ2-1; D gene uncertain. Germline V lookup: CDR1 MNHNS, CDR2 SASEGT. The V and J ends lost 4 bases and 4 bases respectively, with 17 bases between them. CDR3 size: 16 residues. The CDR3 bases are TGTGCCAGCAGTGTGCCGATAGTGCCGATTTACAATGAGCAGTTCTTC. Residues: CASSVPIVPIYNEQFF.

This clone has only one observation. CDR3 bases: TGTGCCAGCAGCTTTGCAGGGGGCAGCTCCTACGAGCAGTACTTC. This encodes CASSFAGGSSYEQYF. This chain uses TRBV5-4 with TRBJ2-7; TRBD1 aligns across 8 bases. This CDR3 is built from 15 residues. CDR1 SGHNT and CDR2 YYREEE come from the germline V gene (reference sequence). V trimming: 2 bases; J trimming: 0 bases; junction bases outside the gene matches: 4.

V and J are TRBV7-9 and TRBJ2-1, with TRBD2 identical over 8 bases. This CDR3 comprises 13 residues. With V trimmed by 0 bases and J by 14 bases, 6 bases remained unmatched. Germline CDR1 is SEHNR and CDR2 is FQNEAQ (reference sequence). The CDR3 is CASSLAGTSPEFF. CDR3 sequence (DNA): TGTGCCAGCAGCTTAGCGGGGACTAGTCCTGAGTTCTTC.

This chain joins TRBV28 and TRBJ1-2; 9 bases map to TRBD1. The germline V gene has CDR1 MDHEN and CDR2 SYDVKM. The CDR3 loop spans 14 amino acids. V lost 10 bases, J lost 4 bases, and 10 bases stayed unmatched. CDR3 residues: CATLYRGLFYGYTF. The CDR3 bases are TGTGCCACCCTCTACAGGGGGCTGTTCTATGGCTACACCTTC.

This sequence joins TRBV19 and TRBJ2-4, with D perhaps matching TRBD1 (5 bases). CDR3 size: 16 residues. Germline V CDR1 and CDR2: LNHDA, SQIVND (reference sequence). Deletions cut 5 bases from V and 0 bases from J, with 14 bases between. The CDR3 region has the DNA TGTGCCAGTAGTTTTTTAGGGGCAGAAGCCAAAAACATTCAGTACTTC. Translated, it gives CASSFLGAEAKNIQYF.